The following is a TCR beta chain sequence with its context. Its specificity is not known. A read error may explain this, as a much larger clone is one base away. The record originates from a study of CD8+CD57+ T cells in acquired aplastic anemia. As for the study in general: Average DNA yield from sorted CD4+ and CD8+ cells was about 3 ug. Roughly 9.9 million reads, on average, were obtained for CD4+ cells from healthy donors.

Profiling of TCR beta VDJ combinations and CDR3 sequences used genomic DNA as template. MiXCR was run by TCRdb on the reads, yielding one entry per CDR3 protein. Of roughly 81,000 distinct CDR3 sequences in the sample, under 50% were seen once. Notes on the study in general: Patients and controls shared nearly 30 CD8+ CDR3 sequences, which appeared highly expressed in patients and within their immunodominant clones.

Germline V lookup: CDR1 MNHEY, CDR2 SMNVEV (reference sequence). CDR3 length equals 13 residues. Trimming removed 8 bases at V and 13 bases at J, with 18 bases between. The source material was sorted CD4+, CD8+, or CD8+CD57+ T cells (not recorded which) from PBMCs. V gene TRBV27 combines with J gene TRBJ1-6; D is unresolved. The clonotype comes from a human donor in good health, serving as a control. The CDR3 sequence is CASGRAKTIPLHF. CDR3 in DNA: TGTGCCAGCGGAAGGGCTAAAACAATCCCCCTCCACTTT.